This T cell receptor beta chain was observed in a study of T cells expressing NK-cell markers. Study-level background: It was sorted CD3+CD56+NKG2C+, CD3+CD56+NKG2C- and CD3+CD56-NKG2C+ T cells that supplied the TCR beta repertoires. Among eight sequenced donors, seven carried HCMV seropositivity while one was seronegative. Study-wide results and limits: The leading position in the CD3+CD56-NKG2C+ fraction of four donors also went to these clonotypes. CD8+ T cells in 5 or 6 donors included dominant NKG2C+ clonotypes at roughly 1.0-7.5%.

This CDR3 is built from 15 residues. CDR1 SGHRS and CDR2 YFSETQ come from the germline V gene. TCRdb re-called the 5' RACE reads and catalogs CDR3 proteins one per entry, DNA excluded. The sample table sets out 550,000 or so distinct CDR3 sequences. About this clonotype: As yet, its antigen is unknown.

This TCR was sampled from a man aged 18 to 29 in good health. The chain recombines TRBV5-1 with TRBJ1-1. What was sequenced was blood T cells: a sorted CD56 or NKG2C T cell subset, CD4+ or CD8+ T cells, or bulk PBMC T cells (not recorded which). CDR3: CASSSSAVRDTEAFF.